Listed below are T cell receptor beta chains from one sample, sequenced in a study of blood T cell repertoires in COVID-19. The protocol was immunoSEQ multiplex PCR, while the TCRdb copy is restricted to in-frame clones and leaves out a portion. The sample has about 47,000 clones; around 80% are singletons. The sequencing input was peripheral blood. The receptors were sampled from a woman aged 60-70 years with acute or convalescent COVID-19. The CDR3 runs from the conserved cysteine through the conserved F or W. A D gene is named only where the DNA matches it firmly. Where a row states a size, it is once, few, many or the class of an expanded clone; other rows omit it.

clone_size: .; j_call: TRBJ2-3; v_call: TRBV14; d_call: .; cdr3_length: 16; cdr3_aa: CASSQDYGFRTDTQYF; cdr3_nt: TGTGCCAGCAGCCAAGATTACGGGTTTCGCACAGATACGCAGTATTTT
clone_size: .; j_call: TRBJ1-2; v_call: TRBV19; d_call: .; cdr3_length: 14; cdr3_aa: CASFGGLGGYGYTF; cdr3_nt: TGTGCCTCCTTCGGGGGTCTCGGAGGGTATGGCTACACCTTC
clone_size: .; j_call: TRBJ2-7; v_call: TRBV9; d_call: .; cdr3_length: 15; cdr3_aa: CASSVEEDYQREQYF; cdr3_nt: TGTGCCAGCAGCGTAGAGGAGGACTACCAGCGGGAGCAGTACTTC
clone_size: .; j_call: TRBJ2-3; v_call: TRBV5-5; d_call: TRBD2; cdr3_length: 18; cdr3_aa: CASSTELAGATSTDTQYF; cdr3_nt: TGTGCCAGCAGCACCGAACTAGCGGGGGCCACCAGCACAGATACGCAGTATTTT
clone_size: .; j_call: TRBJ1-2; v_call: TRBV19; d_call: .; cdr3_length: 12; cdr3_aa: CASSLQGDGYTF; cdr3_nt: TGTGCCAGTAGCCTACAGGGAGACGGCTACACCTTC
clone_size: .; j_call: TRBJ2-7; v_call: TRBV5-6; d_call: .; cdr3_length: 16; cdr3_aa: CASSLQGPVLNYEQYF; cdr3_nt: TGTGCCAGCAGCTTGCAGGGCCCCGTGTTGAACTACGAGCAGTACTTC
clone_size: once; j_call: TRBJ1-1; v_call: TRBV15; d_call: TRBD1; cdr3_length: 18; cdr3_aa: CATSRGHRGVRLDTEAFF; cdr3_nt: TGTGCCACCAGCAGAGGGCACAGGGGTGTTCGGTTGGACACTGAAGCTTTCTTT
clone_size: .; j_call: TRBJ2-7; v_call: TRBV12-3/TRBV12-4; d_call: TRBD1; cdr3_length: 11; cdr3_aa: CATRQGYEQYF; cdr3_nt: TGTGCCACCAGACAGGGCTACGAGCAGTACTTC
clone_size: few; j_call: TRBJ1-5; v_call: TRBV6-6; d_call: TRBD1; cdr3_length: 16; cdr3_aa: CASIKTSGQGEQPQHF; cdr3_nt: TGTGCCAGCATCAAGACGTCGGGACAGGGGGAACAGCCCCAGCATTTT
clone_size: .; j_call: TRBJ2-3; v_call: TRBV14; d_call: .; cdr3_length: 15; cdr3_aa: CASSQALWGGDTQYF; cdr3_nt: TGTGCCAGCAGCCAAGCCTTGTGGGGGGGCGATACGCAGTATTTT
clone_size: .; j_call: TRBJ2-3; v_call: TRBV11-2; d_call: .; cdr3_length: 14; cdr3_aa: CASSPNYFTDTQYF; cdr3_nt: TGTGCCAGCAGCCCGAACTACTTCACAGATACGCAGTATTTT
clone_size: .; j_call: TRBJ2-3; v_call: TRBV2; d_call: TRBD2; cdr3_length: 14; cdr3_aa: CASSSQRGMNTQYF; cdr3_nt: TGTGCCAGCAGTAGTCAGCGGGGGATGAATACGCAGTATTTT
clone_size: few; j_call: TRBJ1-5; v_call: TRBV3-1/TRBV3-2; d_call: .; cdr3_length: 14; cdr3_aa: CASSQVQGNQPQHF; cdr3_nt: TGTGCCAGCAGCCAAGTACAGGGCAATCAGCCCCAGCATTTT
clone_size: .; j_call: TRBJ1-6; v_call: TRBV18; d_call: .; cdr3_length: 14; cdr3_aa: CASSTSGGNSPLHF; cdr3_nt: TGTGCCAGCTCAACCAGCGGAGGGAATTCACCCCTCCACTTT
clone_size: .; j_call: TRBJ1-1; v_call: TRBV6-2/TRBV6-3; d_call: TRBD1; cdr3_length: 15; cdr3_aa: CASSSGQGAFTEAFF; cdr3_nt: TGTGCCAGCAGTTCGGGACAGGGGGCTTTCACTGAAGCTTTCTTT
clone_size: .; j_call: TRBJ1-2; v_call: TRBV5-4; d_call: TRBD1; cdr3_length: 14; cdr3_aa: CASSLDRGLYGYTF; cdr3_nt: TGTGCCAGCAGCTTGGACAGGGGGCTTTATGGCTACACCTTC